This TCR beta chain emerged from a study of OX40 agonist ivuxolimab in advanced cancers. At the level of the study: Every 2 weeks, patients received ivuxolimab intravenously, dosed at 0.01 to 10 mg/kg. Partial responses were achieved by three patients: one hepatocellular carcinoma, two cutaneous melanoma.

Only in-frame clones appear in the TCRdb table, and some are missing; sequencing was by immunoSEQ multiplex PCR. The sample carries tens of thousands of clones, just under 90% recorded once. Germline CDR1 LNHDA, CDR2 SQIVND (reference sequence). The CDR3 is made up of 14 amino acids. The V and J ends lost 4 bases and 6 bases, in that order; junction bases with no gene match: 4. Study outcomes and limitations: The study observed clonal expansion of CD4+ and CD8+ blood T cells by week 6 at 0.1 to 3.0 mg/kg.

On this clone itself: What it recognizes is unknown.

Source: CD4+ or CD8+ T cells sorted from blood, taken in a trial of the OX40 agonist ivuxolimab. This receptor was identified in an adult with an advanced solid tumor such as melanoma, head and neck, liver or kidney cancer. The genes are TRBV19 and TRBJ1-5, with 9 bases lining up with TRBD1. CDR3 nucleotide sequence: TGTGCCAGTAGTAATGGGGACAGGGTTCAGCCCCAGCATTTT. Translating it yields CASSNGDRVQPQHF.